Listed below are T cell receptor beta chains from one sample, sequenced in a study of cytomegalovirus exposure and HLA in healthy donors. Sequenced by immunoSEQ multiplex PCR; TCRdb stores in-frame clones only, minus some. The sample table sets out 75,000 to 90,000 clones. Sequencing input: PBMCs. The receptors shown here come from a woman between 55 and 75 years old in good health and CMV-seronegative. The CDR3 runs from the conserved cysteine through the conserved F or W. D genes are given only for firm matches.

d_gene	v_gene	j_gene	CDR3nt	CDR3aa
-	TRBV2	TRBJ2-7	TGTGCCAGCAGTGCCATTCAGAACTACTACGAGCAGTACTTC	CASSAIQNYYEQYF
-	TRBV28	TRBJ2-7	TGTGCCAGCAGTTTAGGGGCACCCTACGAGCAGTACTTC	CASSLGAPYEQYF
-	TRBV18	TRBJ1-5	TGTGCCAGCTCCCGGCAGGGTTCGAGCAATCAGCCCCAGCATTTT	CASSRQGSSNQPQHF
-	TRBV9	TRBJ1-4	TGTGCCAGCAGCGTAGGGGGCGATACTTGGGAAAAACTGTTTTTT	CASSVGGDTWEKLFF
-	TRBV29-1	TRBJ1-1	TGCAGCGTTGAAGAAATGAGCATGAACACTGAAGCTTTCTTT	CSVEEMSMNTEAFF
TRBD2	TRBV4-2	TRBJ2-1	TGTGCCAGCAGCCAAGATTTAGCGGGAACCTACTACAATGAGCAGTTCTTC	CASSQDLAGTYYNEQFF
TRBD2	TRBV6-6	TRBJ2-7	TGTGCCAGCAGTGATCAGCGGGAGGGCGAGCAGTACTTC	CASSDQREGEQYF
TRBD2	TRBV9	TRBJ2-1	TGTGCCAGCAGCGTTAGCGGGACCACCTACAATGAGCAGTTCTTC	CASSVSGTTYNEQFF
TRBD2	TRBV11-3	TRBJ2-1	TGTGCCAGCAGCCCGAGGACTAGTTCCTACAATGAGCAGTTCTTC	CASSPRTSSYNEQFF
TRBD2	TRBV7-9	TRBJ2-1	TGTGCCAGCAGCTTAGGCGTAGCGGGGTACAATGAGCAGTTCTTC	CASSLGVAGYNEQFF
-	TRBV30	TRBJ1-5	TGTGCCTGGAGTGTACGAGGTTCCCAGCCCCAGCATTTT	CAWSVRGSQPQHF
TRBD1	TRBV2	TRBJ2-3	TGTGCCAGCAGGGCATACCGACAGGGGGCTGGCACAGATACGCAGTATTTT	CASRAYRQGAGTDTQYF
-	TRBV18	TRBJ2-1	TGTGCCAGCTCACCAGACGGGGGAGACTACAATGAGCAGTTCTTC	CASSPDGGDYNEQFF
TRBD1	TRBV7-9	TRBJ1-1	TGTGCCAGCAGCCGACACGGGACAGGCTTTTTCTTT	CASSRHGTGFFF
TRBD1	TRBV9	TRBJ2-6	TGTGCCAGCAGCGGGGAGGGGACAGGGAGCTCTGGGGCCAACGTCCTGACTTTC	CASSGEGTGSSGANVLTF
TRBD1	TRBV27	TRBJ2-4	TGTGCCAGCAGTACCCGACAGGGGACGGGCATTCAGTACTTC	CASSTRQGTGIQYF
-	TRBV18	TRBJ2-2	TGTGCCAGCTCACCACTGCAGGGTAACACCGGGGAGCTGTTTTTT	CASSPLQGNTGELFF
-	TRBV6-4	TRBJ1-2	TGTGCCAGCAGTGAAGGCACGTCGAGGGACTATGGCTACACCTTC	CASSEGTSRDYGYTF
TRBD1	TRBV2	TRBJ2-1	TGTGCCAGCACCGAGACAGGGGCGGTAGGTGAGCAGTTCTTC	CASTETGAVGEQFF
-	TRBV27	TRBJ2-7	TGTGCCAGCAGTTTCAGCAGGGCTTACGAGCAGTACTTC	CASSFSRAYEQYF
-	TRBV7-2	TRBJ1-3	TGTGCCAGCAGCTTAATAGCGGGCGGAAACACCATATATTTT	CASSLIAGGNTIYF
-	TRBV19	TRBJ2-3	TGTGCCAGTAGTCTCGCCCGAGGCACAGATACGCAGTATTTT	CASSLARGTDTQYF
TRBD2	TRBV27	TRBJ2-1	TGTGCCAGCAGTTTTACTAGCGGATACAATGAGCAGTTCTTC	CASSFTSGYNEQFF
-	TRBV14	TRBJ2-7	TGTGCCAGCAGCCAACAGGGCTCCTACGAGCAGTACTTC	CASSQQGSYEQYF
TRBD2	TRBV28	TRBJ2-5	TGTGCCAGCAGTGAGGCGGGAGCACGAGGAGAGACCCAGTACTTC	CASSEAGARGETQYF
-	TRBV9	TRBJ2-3	TGTGCCAGCAGCGTGAGCGGTGTAGATACGCAGTATTTT	CASSVSGVDTQYF
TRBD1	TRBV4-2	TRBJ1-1	TGTGCCAGCAGCTTACAGGGGGAGAACACTGAAGCTTTCTTT	CASSLQGENTEAFF
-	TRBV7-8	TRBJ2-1	TGTGCCAGCAGCACCAACAGGGTGGATGAGCAGTTCTTC	CASSTNRVDEQFF
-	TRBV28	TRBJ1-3	TGTGCCAGCAGCCCCGGGACATCTGGAAACACCATATATTTT	CASSPGTSGNTIYF
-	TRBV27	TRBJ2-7	TGTGCCAGCAGTTTAGAGCCCAGGGCCCGCGAGCAGTACTTC	CASSLEPRAREQYF
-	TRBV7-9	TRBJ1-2	TGTGCCAGCAGAGAAACAGAGCAATCCTATGGCTACACCTTC	CASRETEQSYGYTF
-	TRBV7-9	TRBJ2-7	TGTGCCAGCAGCCGAGAATACGAGCAGTACTTC	CASSREYEQYF
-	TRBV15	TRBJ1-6	TGTGCCACCAGCAGAGATCCAGGGATTGGTAATTCACCCCTCCACTTT	CATSRDPGIGNSPLHF
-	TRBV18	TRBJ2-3	TGTGCCAGCTCACCACCGTCTGCGATTCGGGGCACAGATACGCAGTATTTT	CASSPPSAIRGTDTQYF
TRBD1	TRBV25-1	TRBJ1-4	TGTGCCAGCAGTGAAGACCGGGACAGGGACGAAAAACTGTTTTTT	CASSEDRDRDEKLFF
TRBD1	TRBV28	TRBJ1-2	TGTGCCAGCAGTTCGTCAGGGGGTGTCCTACCTGGCTACACCTTC	CASSSSGGVLPGYTF
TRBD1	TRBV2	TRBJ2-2	TGTGCCAGGAACAGGGGGCCCGTCGGCGGGGAGCTGTTTTTT	CARNRGPVGGELFF
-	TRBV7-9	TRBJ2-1	TGTGCCGCCGCCCAGGGCGGGGGCCAGGGTGAGTTCTTC	CAAAQGGGQGEFF
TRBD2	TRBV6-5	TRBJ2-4	TGTGCCAGCAGTTACCGGGAGGAAAACATTCAGTACTTC	CASSYREENIQYF
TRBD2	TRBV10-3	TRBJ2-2	TGTGCCATCAGTGATTTTGCGGGAGCGAACACCGGGGAGCTGTTTTTT	CAISDFAGANTGELFF
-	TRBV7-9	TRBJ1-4	TGTGCCAGCAGCCCACCCTGGGGGGGAGCCTTTGAAAAACTGTTTTTT	CASSPPWGGAFEKLFF
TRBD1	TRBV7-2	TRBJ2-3	TGTGCCAGCAGCTGGGACAGTATAAGCACAGATACGCAGTATTTT	CASSWDSISTDTQYF
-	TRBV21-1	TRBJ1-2	TGTGCCAGCGGGGAGTTACGGGGCTACACCTTC	CASGELRGYTF
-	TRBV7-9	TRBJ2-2	TGTGCCAGCAGCTCCCCCGGGACATACGCCGGGGAGCTGTTTTTT	CASSSPGTYAGELFF
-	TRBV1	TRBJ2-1	TGCACCAGCAGCCAGGGCCCGGGACAGCCGACCGATGAGCAGTTCTTC	CTSSQGPGQPTDEQFF
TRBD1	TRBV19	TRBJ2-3	TGTGCCAGTAGTATGGGGGACAGGGACACAGATACGCAGTATTTT	CASSMGDRDTDTQYF
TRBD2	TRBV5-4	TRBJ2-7	TGTGCCAGCAGCTCCTCCGGGACTAGCTACGAGCAGTACTTC	CASSSSGTSYEQYF
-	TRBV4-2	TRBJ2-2	TGTGCCAGCAGCCAAGATCTCTCGACAACCACCGGGGAGCTGTTTTTT	CASSQDLSTTTGELFF
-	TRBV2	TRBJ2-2	TGTGCCAGCAGCACCGTCGGGAGCACGAACACCGGGGAGCTGTTTTTT	CASSTVGSTNTGELFF
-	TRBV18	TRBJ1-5	TGTGCCAGCTCACCCTCGACAATCGGGGGTATCGGCAATCAGCCCCAGCATTTT	CASSPSTIGGIGNQPQHF
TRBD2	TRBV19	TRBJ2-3	TGTGCCAGTAGTATAGTCGGACTAGCGGGGGCCTACACAGATACGCAGTATTTT	CASSIVGLAGAYTDTQYF
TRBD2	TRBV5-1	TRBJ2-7	TGCGCCAGCAGCTTAAATCCCGGACTAGCGGGAGCGAACGAGCAGTACTTC	CASSLNPGLAGANEQYF
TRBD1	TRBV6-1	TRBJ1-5	TGTGCCTGTTACAGGGGGGGAAATCAGCCCCAGCATTTT	CACYRGGNQPQHF
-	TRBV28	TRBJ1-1	TGTGCCAGCAGTTCGTATCAGGGGATTTGGGCTTTCTTT	CASSSYQGIWAFF
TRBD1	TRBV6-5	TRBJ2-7	TGTGCCAGCAGTTACTCCCGGGACAGGGATTACGAGCAGTACTTC	CASSYSRDRDYEQYF